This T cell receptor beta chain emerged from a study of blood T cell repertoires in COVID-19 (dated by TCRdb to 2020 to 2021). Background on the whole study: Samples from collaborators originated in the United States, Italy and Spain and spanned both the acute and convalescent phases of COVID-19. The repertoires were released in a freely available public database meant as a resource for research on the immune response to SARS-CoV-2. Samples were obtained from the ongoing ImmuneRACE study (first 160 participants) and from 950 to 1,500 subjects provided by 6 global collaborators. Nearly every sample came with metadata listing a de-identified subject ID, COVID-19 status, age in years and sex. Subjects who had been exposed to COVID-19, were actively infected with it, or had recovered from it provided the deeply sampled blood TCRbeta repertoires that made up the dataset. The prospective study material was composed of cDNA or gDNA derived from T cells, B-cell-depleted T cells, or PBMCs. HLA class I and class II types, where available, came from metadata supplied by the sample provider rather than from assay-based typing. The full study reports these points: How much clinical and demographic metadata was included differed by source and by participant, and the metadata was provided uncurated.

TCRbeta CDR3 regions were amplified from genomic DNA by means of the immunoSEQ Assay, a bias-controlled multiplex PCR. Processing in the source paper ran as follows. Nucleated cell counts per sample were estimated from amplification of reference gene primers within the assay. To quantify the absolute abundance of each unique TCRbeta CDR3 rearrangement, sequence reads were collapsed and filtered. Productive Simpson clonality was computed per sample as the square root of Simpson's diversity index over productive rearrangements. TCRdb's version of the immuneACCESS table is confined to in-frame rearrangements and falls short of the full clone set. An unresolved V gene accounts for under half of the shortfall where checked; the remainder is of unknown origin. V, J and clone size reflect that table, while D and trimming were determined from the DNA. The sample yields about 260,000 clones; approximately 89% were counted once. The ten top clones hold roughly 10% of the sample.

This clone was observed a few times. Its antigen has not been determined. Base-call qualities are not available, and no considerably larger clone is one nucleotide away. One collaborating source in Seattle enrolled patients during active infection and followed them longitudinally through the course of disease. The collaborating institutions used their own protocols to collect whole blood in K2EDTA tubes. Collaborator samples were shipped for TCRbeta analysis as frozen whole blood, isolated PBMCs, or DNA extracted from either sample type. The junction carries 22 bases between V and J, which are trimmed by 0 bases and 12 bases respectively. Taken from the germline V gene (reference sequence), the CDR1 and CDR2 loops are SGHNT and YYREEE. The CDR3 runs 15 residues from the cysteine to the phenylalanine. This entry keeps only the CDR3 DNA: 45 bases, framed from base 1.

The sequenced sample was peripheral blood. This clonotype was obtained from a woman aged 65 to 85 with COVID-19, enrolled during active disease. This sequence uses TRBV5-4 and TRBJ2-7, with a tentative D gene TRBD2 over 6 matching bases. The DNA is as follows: TGTGCCAGCAGCTTGGAGGGGACTCCAAATAGGGGAAGGTACTTC. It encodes CASSLEGTPNRGRYF.